This TCR beta chain was captured in a study of cytomegalovirus exposure and HLA in healthy donors. This clone has a handful of counts. The primer mix had 60 Vbeta and 13 Jbeta primers. TCRdb's copy holds only in-frame clones and misses some; the assay was immunoSEQ multiplex PCR. The table shows 150,000 to 180,000 clones, with more than 75% occurring only once. Looked up from germline, CDR1 is LGHNA and CDR2 is YSLEER. V gave up 1 base and J gave up 9 bases, with 10 bases separating them. The CDR3 is made up of 13 amino acids. The sequence came from a man aged 30 to 39 in good health and CMV-seropositive. Sequenced material: PBMCs. This chain joins TRBV4-3 and TRBJ2-1; perhaps TRBD1 as D (6 bases). The CDR3 is CASSQAQGSEQFF. CDR3 nucleotides: TGCGCCAGCAGCCAAGCACAGGGTAGTGAGCAGTTCTTC.